The 11 T cell receptor beta chains below were found in one sample sequenced in a study of graft-versus-host responses after intestinal transplantation (dated by TCRdb to the early 2020s). The receptor library was made with the immunoSEQ multiplex PCR assay. TCRdb carries this immuneACCESS record with in-frame sequences only. Its versions omit some clonotypes, under half of them owing to an unresolved V gene in the studies checked, with the rest unexplained. This sample comprises roughly 90,000 clones, around 90% of them detected only once. The ten most abundant clones make up around 0.3% of the sample. These TCRs' antigens remain unknown. The time point label, read with the paper, signifies: cells obtained before transplantation from donor or recipient. The source material was unstimulated CD4+ T cells sorted from spleen or lymph node cells, sampled before transplant. The receptors shown here come from a human donor who was the organ donor for an intestinal transplant.

The CDR3 loop is CASSQRQGTDTQYF. For the CDR3, the DNA is TGTGCCAGCAGCCAAAGACAGGGTACAGATACGCAGTATTTT. The rearrangement joins TRBV5-4 to TRBJ2-3; 7 nucleotides agree with TRBD1. Germline-derived CDR1 and CDR2 are SGHNT and YYREEE (reference sequence). Unmatched junction bases numbered 5, after V lost 4 bases and J lost 3 bases. This CDR3 has 14 residues.

The chain has TRBV4-2 and TRBJ2-4; TRBD1 is a possible D gene (5 bases). The CDR3 is 16 amino acids. V lost 1 base and J 8 bases, leaving 18 bases between the germline ends. Germline values: CDR1 LGHNA, CDR2 YNFKEQ. CDR3 coding DNA: TGTGCCAGCAGCCAAGGCCCCTCAGGGTCAAGTTACATTCAGTACTTC. Translation gives CASSQGPSGSSYIQYF.

The chain combines TRBV25-1 with TRBJ2-3; D not resolved. CDR1 and CDR2 from the germline V gene are MGHDK and SYGVNS. Trimming shortened V by 3 bases and J by 2 bases, and 6 bases separated the two germline ends. The CDR3 extends over 13 amino acids. In nucleotides, the CDR3 is TGTGCCAGCAGTGACCCTCCCACAGATACGCAGTATTTT. Its translation: CASSDPPTDTQYF.

The V call is TRBV2, the J call TRBJ1-6; D is possibly TRBD1 (6 bases). The V and J ends lost 6 bases and 7 bases respectively, with 13 bases between them. Germline V lookup: CDR1 SNHLY, CDR2 FYNNEI. CDR3 length: 14 amino acids. The CDR3 here is CASSSQGINSPLHF. CDR3 DNA sequence: TGTGCCAGCAGCTCCCAGGGGATCAATTCACCCCTCCACTTT.

This clone has only a few counts. This sequence joins TRBV6-1 and TRBJ2-1; 10 positions match TRBD1. The germline V gene has CDR1 MNHNS and CDR2 SASEGT. V dropped 6 bases and J dropped 4; count of bases not matched to a gene: 6. The CDR3 length is 15 residues. The chain's CDR3 is CASSPGQGVYNEQFF. The DNA of the CDR3 is TGTGCCAGCAGCCCTGGACAGGGGGTTTACAATGAGCAGTTCTTC.

J is TRBJ2-7 and V is TRBV11-1; D gene ambiguous. The CDR3 is 12 amino acids. CDR1 is SGHAT, CDR2 FQDESV, per germline (reference sequence). V gave up 3 bases and J gave up 2 bases, with 5 bases separating them. The CDR3 bases are TGTGCCAGCAGCTTTACGGCCTACGAGCAGTACTTC. Protein sequence: CASSFTAYEQYF.

V is TRBV11-2 and J is TRBJ2-2; 8 bases align to TRBD1. CDR3 length: 15 amino acids. Germline CDR1 and CDR2: SGHAT and FQNNGV. V lost 0 bases and J lost 10; bases outside the gene matches: 7. The CDR3 region is CASSLDRGQASELFF. The CDR3 bases are TGTGCCAGCAGCTTAGATCGGGGACAGGCATCGGAGCTGTTTTTT.

This clone was observed once. The V call is TRBV10-3, the J call TRBJ2-3; the D gene is possibly TRBD1 (6 bases). This CDR3 has 14 residues. The V end was cut by 8 bases, the J end by 3 bases, with 15 bases between. CDR1 is ENHRY and CDR2 is SYGVKD in the germline V gene. The CDR3 here is CAIPRGRRTDTQYF. The CDR3, as DNA: TGTGCCATCCCTAGGGGGAGAAGGACAGATACGCAGTATTTT.

This chain uses TRBV11-3 with TRBJ2-5; D is ambiguous. Trimming took 4 bases from V and 4 from J, leaving 10 bases between them. CDR3 length: 13 residues. Germline assignment: CDR1 SGHNT and CDR2 YENEEA. This CDR3 reads CASSSPEVETQYF. DNA for the CDR3: TGTGCCAGCAGCTCGCCAGAGGTAGAGACCCAGTACTTC.

The chain has TRBV12-5 and TRBJ2-1, with TRBD2 as a possible D gene (6 bases). The ends were cut back, 1 base at V and 4 bases at J, with 23 bases in the middle. Germline CDR1 is LGHNT and CDR2 is FRNRAP. CDR3 length equals 19 residues. CDR3 sequence reads: CASGLERSRWREYYNEQFF. CDR3 bases: TGTGCTAGTGGTTTGGAGAGATCCCGGTGGAGGGAATATTACAATGAGCAGTTCTTC.

In this sample, this clone turned up a few times. The J gene is TRBJ1-2, the V gene TRBV30; 8 bases are shared with TRBD1. Germline assignment: CDR1 GTSNPN and CDR2 SVGIG (reference sequence). Germline trimming cut 7 bases from V and 8 bases from J; bases unmatched to any gene: 9. The CDR3 runs to 12 residues. DNA of the CDR3: TGTGCCTCCTACCGGACAGGGAAGGGCTACACCTTC. It encodes CASYRTGKGYTF.